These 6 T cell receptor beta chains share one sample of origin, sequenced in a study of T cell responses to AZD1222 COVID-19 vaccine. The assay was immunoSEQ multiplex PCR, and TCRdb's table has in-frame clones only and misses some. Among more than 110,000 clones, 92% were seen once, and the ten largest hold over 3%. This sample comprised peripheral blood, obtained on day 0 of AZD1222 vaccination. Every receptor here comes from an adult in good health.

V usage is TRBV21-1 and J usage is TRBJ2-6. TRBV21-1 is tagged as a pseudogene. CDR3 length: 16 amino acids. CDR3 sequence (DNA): TGTGCCAGCAGCAAAAAAGAAGGGACCGGGGCCAACGTCCTGACTTTC. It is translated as CASSKKEGTGANVLTF.

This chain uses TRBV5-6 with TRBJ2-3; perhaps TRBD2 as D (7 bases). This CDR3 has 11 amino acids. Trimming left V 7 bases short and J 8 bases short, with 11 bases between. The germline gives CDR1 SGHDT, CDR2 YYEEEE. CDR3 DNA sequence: TGTGCCAGCGCCGGGGGGCGTACGCAGTATTTT. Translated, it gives CASAGGRTQYF.

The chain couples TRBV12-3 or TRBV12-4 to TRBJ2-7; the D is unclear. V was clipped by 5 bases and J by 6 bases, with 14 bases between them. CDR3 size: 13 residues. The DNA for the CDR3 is TGTGCCAGCAGTCCATCTCGCTTGGGCGAGCAGTACTTC. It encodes CASSPSRLGEQYF.

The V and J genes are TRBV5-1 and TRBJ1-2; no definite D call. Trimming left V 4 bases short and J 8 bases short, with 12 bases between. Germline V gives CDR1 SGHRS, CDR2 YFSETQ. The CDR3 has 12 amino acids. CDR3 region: CASSLGDGGYTF. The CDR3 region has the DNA TGCGCCAGCAGCCTGGGCGACGGAGGCTACACCTTC.

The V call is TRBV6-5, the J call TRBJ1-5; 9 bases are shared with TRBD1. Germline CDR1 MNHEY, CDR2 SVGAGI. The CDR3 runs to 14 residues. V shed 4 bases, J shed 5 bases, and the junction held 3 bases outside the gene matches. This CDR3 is CASSWTGDDQPQHF. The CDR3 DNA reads TGTGCCAGCAGTTGGACAGGGGATGATCAGCCCCAGCATTTT.

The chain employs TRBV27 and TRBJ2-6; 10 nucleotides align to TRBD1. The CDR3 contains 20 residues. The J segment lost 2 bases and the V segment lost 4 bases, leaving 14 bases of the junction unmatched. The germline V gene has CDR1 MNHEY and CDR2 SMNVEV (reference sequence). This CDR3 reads CASSWGQGKSAIPGANVLTF. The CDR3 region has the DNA TGTGCCAGCAGTTGGGGACAGGGGAAGTCAGCGATCCCTGGGGCCAACGTCCTGACTTTC.